This TCR beta chain was sequenced in a study of blood T cells in healthy people across ages. Germline CDR1 and CDR2: SNHLY and FYNNEI. The CDR3 has 14 amino acids. The donors, healthy Caucasians from Russia, were aged about 6 to 100. Peripheral blood was drawn, approximately 9.7 milliliters per donor. PCR was performed a second time for 7 to 11 cycles using a sample-barcoded 5' primer and a J-beta primer mix. TCRdb reprocessed the 5' RACE reads via MiXCR and lists one record per CDR3 protein. The sample has approximately 1.5 million distinct CDR3 sequences, roughly 30% seen once. Points on this clonotype: Relative to the germline gene, one junction end is altered; a read error may explain this.

This sequence originates from a woman aged 25 to 39 in good health. The specimen was blood. The chain carries TRBV2 and TRBJ2-2, with D possibly matching TRBD2 (6 bases). The CDR3 loop reads CASSVGGNAGELFF. The CDR3 DNA follows: TGTGCCAGCAGTGTTGGAGGGAACGCCGGGGAGCTGTTTTTT. The complete variable domain, with remaining parts taken from reference TRBV2 and TRBJ2-2, reads EPEVTQTPSHQVTQMGQEVILRCVPISNHLYFYWYRQILGQKVEFLVSFYNNEISEKSEIFDDQFSVERPDGSNFTLKIRSTKLEDSAMYFCASSVGGNAGELFFGEGSRLTVL.